One and the same sample provided the 14 T cell receptor beta chains below, sequenced in a study of blood T cell repertoires in COVID-19. TCRdb's table, derived via immunoSEQ multiplex PCR, lists solely in-frame clones and lacks some. The profile shows about 160,000 clones, 85% to 95% of them singletons. Sequencing was done on a sample of peripheral blood. The source is a woman between 45 and 65 years old with acute or convalescent COVID-19.

The chain recombines TRBV2 with TRBJ1-1; D gene uncertain. CDR1 and CDR2 from the germline V gene are SNHLY and FYNNEI. The CDR3 has 13 residues. The germline V and J ends were trimmed by 6 bases and 0 bases, with 8 bases remaining between them. The CDR3 DNA sequence: TGTGCCAGCAGGACACTGATGAACACTGAAGCTTTCTTT. It yields the protein CASRTLMNTEAFF.

V and J are TRBV19 and TRBJ1-1; weak D call: TRBD1 (5 bases). Germline V gene data show CDR1 as LNHDA and CDR2 as SQIVND (reference sequence). V was clipped by 5 bases and J by 3 bases, with 10 bases between them. CDR3 length: 13 residues. The CDR3 region is CASSGGLYTEAFF. The CDR3 coding sequence is TGTGCCAGTAGTGGGGGGTTATACACTGAAGCTTTCTTT.

V and J are TRBV25-1 and TRBJ2-2; D is undetermined. The V end was cut by 3 bases, the J end by 4 bases, with 18 bases between. Germline values: CDR1 MGHDK, CDR2 SYGVNS. The CDR3 is 17 amino acids. CDR3 amino acids: CASSDLSSGAVTGELFF. CDR3 DNA sequence: TGTGCCAGCAGTGATCTCTCCTCCGGAGCCGTCACCGGGGAGCTGTTTTTT.

J is TRBJ1-6 and V is TRBV6-1; 7 positions match TRBD1. This CDR3 is 17 amino acids long. Germline CDR1 reads MNHNS; CDR2 reads SASEGT. V was pared by 0 bases and J by 6 bases, with 8 bases of the junction left unmatched. The CDR3, as DNA: TGTGCCAGCAGTGAAGCGGCCAGGGGGTTAGGTAATTCACCCCTCCACTTT. Its protein is CASSEAARGLGNSPLHF.

This chain uses TRBV30 with TRBJ1-1; possibly TRBD1 for D (5 bases). The CDR3 runs 14 residues. V gave up 3 bases and J gave up 7 bases, with 18 bases separating them. CDR1 is GTSNPN and CDR2 is SVGIG in the germline V gene (reference sequence). The CDR3 DNA reads TGTGCCTGGAGCCTGCCTGGACAAGGGGATGAAGCTTTCTTT. This translates into CAWSLPGQGDEAFF.

This rearrangement joins TRBV15 to TRBJ2-2; a weak D match, TRBD2 (5 bases). V lost 0 bases, J lost 4 bases, and 9 bases lay in between. This CDR3 comprises 15 residues. Germline CDR1 LNHNV, CDR2 YYDKDF (reference sequence). The CDR3 DNA reads as TGTGCCACCAGCAGAGATCCCCGGGGCACCGGGGAGCTGTTTTTT. Encoded protein: CATSRDPRGTGELFF.

This clone was observed once. The chain is built from TRBV6-5 and TRBJ2-5; D unclear. CDR1 is MNHEY, CDR2 SVGAGI, per germline. V lost 6 bases and J 1 base, leaving 12 bases between the germline ends. The CDR3 covers 14 residues. The CDR3 nucleotides read TGTGCCAGCAGGTCCGGTACGGGCCAAGAGACCCAGTACTTC. It is translated as CASRSGTGQETQYF.

The chain links TRBV11-2 to TRBJ2-6; D gene ambiguous. CDR1 and CDR2 from the germline V gene are SGHAT and FQNNGV. This CDR3 contains 14 residues. The V end lost 1 base, the J end lost 5 bases, and 6 bases lay between the germline ends. CDR3 region: CASSLVRWANVLTF. The CDR3 DNA reads TGTGCCAGCAGCTTAGTCAGATGGGCCAACGTCCTGACTTTC.

This chain links TRBV3-1 (or the pseudogene TRBV3-2) with TRBJ1-2; the D gene is possibly TRBD1 (6 bases). Trimming stripped 4 bases from V and 0 bases from J, with 12 bases between. CDR3 length: 15 residues. Germline CDR1 and CDR2: LGHDT and YNNKEL (reference sequence). The CDR3 coding sequence is TGTGCCAGCAGCCTGAGTCAGGGGACTAACTATGGCTACACCTTC. It yields the protein CASSLSQGTNYGYTF.

This clone was picked up one time. The rearrangement links TRBV28 to TRBJ2-1; 8 bases map to TRBD2. Losses at the gene ends were 6 bases for V and 3 bases for J; bases not matched to a gene: 7. Looked up from germline, CDR1 is MDHEN and CDR2 is SYDVKM. The CDR3 sequence is 15 residues long. The CDR3 coding sequence is TGTGCCAGCAGGCCACTAGCGGAATTCTACAATGAGCAGTTCTTC. The encoded protein is CASRPLAEFYNEQFF.

The genes are TRBV7-8 and TRBJ1-2; D unresolved. The V end was cut by 4 bases, the J end by 5 bases, with 14 bases between. The CDR3 loop spans 14 amino acids. Germline V lookup: CDR1 SGHVS, CDR2 FQNEAQ. CDR3 amino acids: CASSSGIEKYGYTF. The CDR3 DNA reads TGTGCCAGCAGCTCCGGGATTGAGAAGTATGGCTACACCTTC. Full variable domain (rest looked up from reference TRBV7-8 and TRBJ1-2): GAGVSQSPRYKVAKRGQDVALRCDPISGHVSLFWYQQALGQGPEFLTYFQNEAQLDKSGLPSDRFFAERPEGSVSTLKIQRTQQEDSAVYLCASSSGIEKYGYTFGSGTRLTVV.

J is TRBJ2-7 and V is TRBV4-1; 8 positions agree with TRBD2. CDR1 and CDR2 from the germline V gene are MGHRA and YSYEKL. This CDR3 region has 15 residues. The V segment lost 0 bases and the J segment 4 bases; nucleotides outside the gene matches: 5. This chain's CDR3 is CASSQESREGYEQYF. The CDR3 region has the DNA TGCGCCAGCAGCCAAGAAAGCCGGGAGGGTTACGAGCAGTACTTC.

The chain combines TRBV10-2 with TRBJ1-5; 10 bases fit TRBD1. Germline-derived CDR1 and CDR2 are WSHSY and SAAADI. This CDR3 is 16 amino acids long. V lost 3 bases to trimming and J lost 4 bases; unmatched junction nucleotides: 6. The CDR3 reads CASSDPDRGLNQPQHF. CDR3 sequence (DNA): TGCGCCAGCAGTGACCCCGACAGGGGGCTTAATCAGCCCCAGCATTTT.

The gene calls are TRBV10-2 and TRBJ2-7; no definite D call. The CDR3 contains 13 residues. Germline V CDR1 and CDR2: WSHSY, SAAADI. V lost 7 bases to trimming and J lost 0 bases, with 10 bases between them. For the CDR3, the DNA is TGCGCCAGCACCGTACCGAGCTCCTACGAGCAGTACTTC. It yields the protein CASTVPSSYEQYF.